This paragraph reports one TCR beta chain. This clone was detected only once. What antigen it recognizes has not been identified. No base-level quality is on record; no much larger clone is a single base apart. Healthy HIV-negative adults with no recently reported acute infections or vaccinations were included as donors. Every donor was a Caucasian adult residing in Nashville, Tennessee, USA. In the unsorted samples, 87 million or so PBMCs were counted, and genomic DNA was extracted using the QIAamp DNA Blood Mini kit. Blood was obtained by leukapheresis, after which PBMCs were separated by Ficoll-Histopaque density gradient centrifugation and cryopreserved in liquid nitrogen vapor phase. This specimen belongs to a study of shared clonotypes between healthy human individuals (dated by TCRdb to 2020 to 2022). Background for the entire study: A couple of women and three men aged 18 to 49 years were included in the cohort. Blood TCR repertoires of five healthy adults were deeply sequenced to estimate repertoire size and the extent of clonotype sharing between individuals. Different laboratories and diverse techniques were used to prepare libraries and sequence TCR repertoires, to increase sequencing depth and limit assay-specific biases. Leukapheresis yielded between about 0.85 and 9.5 billion PBMCs per donor. Paper-wide results and their limitations: Pairwise subsampling led to the expectation that sequencing depth would affect the degree of clonotype sharing among donors. The small number of donors limited the genetic and exposure-history diversity represented. Sampling was restricted to blood, and TCR repertoires in tissues likely differ from the TCR repertoires found in blood.

Taken from the germline V gene, the CDR1 and CDR2 loops are SGHTA and FQGNSA. V is shortened by 1 base, J by 0 bases, and the region joining them spans 4 bases. Including cysteine and phenylalanine, the CDR3 has 15 amino acids. The CDR3 DNA has 45 bases and is translated from base 1. Using the deep immunoSEQ assay, TCR CDR3 regions were amplified from genomic DNA by multiplex PCR. Extracted genomic DNA from each cell subset was distributed evenly across all wells of several immunoSEQ 96-well plates, and each plate was treated as a replicate. For unsorted PBMC, about 300 ng genomic DNA, equal to approximately 30,000 T cell genomes, was loaded into each replicate PCR. Ten immunoSEQ deep assay plates were used to sequence the unsorted PBMC genomic DNA. The purified libraries were quantified using a Qubit 3.0 fluorometer, sized with a Bioanalyzer 2100, and then quantified again using the KAPA Library Quantification kit. A separate single-read 150-cycle Illumina NextSeq 550 flow cell was used to sequence each immunoSEQ 96-well plate. On the study's bioinformatics: Because the immunoSEQ output included only junctional sequences and no quality scores, the filtering could not be the same as the filtering used for full-length reads. Sequences were annotated with PyIR, a Python wrapper for IgBLAST v1.9, and V/J genes and CDR3 were assigned using IMGT germline references. Reads with weak V/J assignments (E-value above 1e-6), missing CDR3, stop codons, out-of-frame junctions, or ambiguous translated residues were removed. V3J clonotypes were defined as sequences sharing an identical inferred V gene, J gene, and CDR3 amino acid sequence. Percentage overlap between repertoires was calculated by dividing the number of shared unique clonotypes by the size of the smaller repertoire. Three approaches were used to assess repertoire richness: RTK rarefaction, the Chao1 estimator, and Recon v2.1 estimates of unobserved clonotypes. Not all clones reach the TCRdb copy of this immuneACCESS table, which keeps in-frame sequences only. Checked studies attribute under half of the gap to unresolved V genes and leave the rest unexplained. The V and J calls and the clone size are those of that table, but D and trimming were determined from the DNA. Across this sample there are roughly 500,000 clones, with approximately 78% seen only once. The ten largest clonotypes hold 12% of the sample.

This receptor was identified in a middle-aged woman in good health. Some clones in this sample may be carry-over from other donors' samples. In this chain, TRBV7-2 is recombined with TRBJ2-6; there is no confident call for the D gene. The sequenced sample consisted of PBMCs. The bases are TGTGCCAGCAGCTTAGGAGGCTCTGGGGCCAACGTCCTGACTTTC. Its translation reads: CASSLGGSGANVLTF.